This is a list of T cell receptor beta chains from one sample in a study of CD8+ T cells in alopecia areata. Sequencing was performed with immunoSEQ multiplex PCR; in TCRdb, only in-frame clones are kept and a portion is missing. The sample records approximately 150,000 clones, approximately 70% being singletons. The sample in question was CD8+ T cells sorted from blood, obtained at week 0. The receptor source for this set is a human donor with alopecia areata. CDR3s include the opening cysteine and the closing phenylalanine or tryptophan. The D gene is left open where the match is weak. The size field is filled for only some rows; it gives once, few, many or a size class.

TRBJ2-7	TRBV30	NA	NA	TGTGCCTCCCAGGTCGGGGCCGGCGCCTACGAGCAGTACTTC	CASQVGAGAYEQYF
TRBJ2-6	TRBV5-6	NA	NA	TGTGCCAGCATGGTAATCACCGGATCAGGGGCCAACGTCCTGACTTTC	CASMVITGSGANVLTF
TRBJ1-5	TRBV30	NA	NA	TGTGCCTGGGGAGGGTTTGGAAGCAATCAGCCCCAGCATTTT	CAWGGFGSNQPQHF
TRBJ2-5	TRBV7-6	NA	NA	TGTGCCAGCAGCTTAGGGGTTGGGGAGACCCAGTACTTC	CASSLGVGETQYF
TRBJ2-2	TRBV5-1	NA	NA	TGCGCCAGCAGCCAGACAGGGAACACCGGGGAGCTGTTTTTT	CASSQTGNTGELFF
TRBJ2-2	TRBV27	TRBD1	NA	TGTGCCAGCAGTCCCGGGACAGGGGGTGACACCGGGGAGCTGTTTTTT	CASSPGTGGDTGELFF
TRBJ1-2	TRBV29-1	NA	NA	TGCAGCGTTGTCGGACAGAACTATGGCTACACCTTC	CSVVGQNYGYTF
TRBJ2-5	TRBV10-2	NA	NA	TGCGCCAGCAGTGAGTCGAGCGTAGAGACCCAGTACTTC	CASSESSVETQYF
TRBJ1-4	TRBV30	NA	NA	TGTGCCTGGAGTGTACTGGGGGCAGTGGGGGAAAAACTGTTTTTT	CAWSVLGAVGEKLFF
TRBJ2-5	TRBV7-6	NA	NA	TGTGCCAGCAGCTTAGCAGAGACCCAGTACTTC	CASSLAETQYF
TRBJ1-2	TRBV25-1	NA	NA	TGTGCCAGCAGTGAAAATAAAGCCTATGGCTACACCTTC	CASSENKAYGYTF
TRBJ2-3	TRBV5-4	TRBD2	NA	TGTGCCAGCAGCTTGGTCCCGGGGGGAAGCACAGATACGCAGTATTTT	CASSLVPGGSTDTQYF
TRBJ2-5	TRBV11-2	TRBD1	once	TGTGCCAGCAGCTTTACCCCCAGGACAGGGCAAGAGACCCAGTACTTC	CASSFTPRTGQETQYF
TRBJ2-6	TRBV28	NA	few	TGTGCCAGCACCGACGCCATCTCTGGGGCCAACGTCCTGACTTTC	CASTDAISGANVLTF
TRBJ2-2	TRBV11-2	NA	NA	TGTGCCAGCAGCTCGGTCGCAGGAGCGAACACCGGGGAGCTGTTTTTT	CASSSVAGANTGELFF
TRBJ1-5	TRBV29-1	NA	NA	TGCAGCGTTGAAGAGTCCGCTTTTCAGCCCCAGCATTTT	CSVEESAFQPQHF
TRBJ2-5	TRBV27	NA	NA	TGTGCCAGCAGCGGGGGGCTGGGGACCCAGTACTTC	CASSGGLGTQYF
TRBJ1-5	TRBV4-1	NA	NA	TGCGCCAGCAGCCAAGTTCCGGGAAGGGTAAATCAGCCCCAGCATTTT	CASSQVPGRVNQPQHF
TRBJ1-5	TRBV27	TRBD1	NA	TGTGCCAGCAGGACAGGGACAACCCAGCCCCAGCATTTT	CASRTGTTQPQHF
TRBJ1-4	TRBV13	NA	NA	TGTGCCAGCAGCTTAGGCCGGGGTCGTAATGAAAAACTGTTTTTT	CASSLGRGRNEKLFF
TRBJ2-2	TRBV2	NA	NA	TGTGCCAGCACCCTGCCCGACACAGGGTCCGGGGAGCTGTTTTTT	CASTLPDTGSGELFF
TRBJ2-1	TRBV9	NA	NA	TGTGCCAGCAGGTCGTCCCCCTACAATGAGCAGTTCTTC	CASRSSPYNEQFF
TRBJ2-1	TRBV4-1	NA	NA	TGCGCCAGCAGCCCATCGGGACCCCCCTTCGATGAGCAGTTCTTC	CASSPSGPPFDEQFF
TRBJ2-7	TRBV29-1	NA	NA	TGCAGCGTTGTATCGGCGGGCCCTAGTGGGGACGAGCAGTACTTC	CSVVSAGPSGDEQYF
TRBJ2-1	TRBV5-6	NA	NA	TGTGCCAGCAGCTCTGGTTCGGGGGCCGGATACAATGAGCAGTTCTTC	CASSSGSGAGYNEQFF
TRBJ2-1	TRBV7-8	TRBD2	once	TGTGCCAGCACTGTCGGGGGGTACAATGAGCAGTTCTTC	CASTVGGYNEQFF
TRBJ2-4	TRBV29-1	NA	few	TGCAGCGTTGAATTACAGGGACCACCTCAGTACTTC	CSVELQGPPQYF
TRBJ2-7	TRBV30	NA	NA	TGTGCCTGGAGTCGAGGGGGGGGCTACGAGCAGTACTTC	CAWSRGGGYEQYF
TRBJ2-1	TRBV6-1	TRBD2	NA	TGTGCCAGCAGTGTTTCTAGCGGGGGGGCCTACAATGAGCAGTTCTTC	CASSVSSGGAYNEQFF
TRBJ2-7	TRBV27	NA	NA	TGTGCCAGCAGCTCCTATGAGGGGGGCTCTTATGAGCAGTACTTC	CASSSYEGGSYEQYF
TRBJ1-1	TRBV7-9	TRBD1	NA	TGTGCCAGCGAGACAGGGACAAATGAAGCTTTCTTT	CASETGTNEAFF
TRBJ1-5	TRBV4-1	NA	NA	TGCGCCAGCAGCCAAGTCCCCAGTCAGCCCCAGCATTTT	CASSQVPSQPQHF
TRBJ1-5	TRBV7-2	NA	NA	TGTGCCAGCAGCTTTATAAGGGGCCAAGTTGAACATTTT	CASSFIRGQVEHF
TRBJ2-5	TRBV7-9	NA	NA	TGTGCCAGCAGCTTAGAAGGGGTTCAAGAGACCCAGTACTTC	CASSLEGVQETQYF
TRBJ2-7	TRBV19	TRBD1	NA	TGTGCCAGTAGTTCCCGCGACAGGGGCGGCTTGTACGAGCAGTACTTC	CASSSRDRGGLYEQYF
TRBJ1-1	TRBV5-1	NA	NA	TGCGCCAGCAGCTTGGGAGGGGACACTGAAGCTTTCTTT	CASSLGGDTEAFF
TRBJ2-1	TRBV29-1	NA	NA	TGCAGCGTTGACTCTAAGCCCAAGCAGTTCTTC	CSVDSKPKQFF
TRBJ2-7	TRBV5-1	TRBD2	NA	TGCGCCAGCAACTTAGCGGGGAGCTCCTACGAGCAGTACTTC	CASNLAGSSYEQYF
TRBJ1-1	TRBV5-6	NA	NA	TGTGCCAGCAGCTTGAGGACGGACACTGAAGCTTTCTTT	CASSLRTDTEAFF
TRBJ2-1	TRBV6-4	NA	NA	TGTGCCAGCAGTGACTCGCTCTTTAGCTCCTACAATGAGCAGTTCTTC	CASSDSLFSSYNEQFF
TRBJ2-7	TRBV27	NA	NA	TGTGCCAGCAGTTGGGGCAGGGAGGACTACTACGAGCAGTACTTC	CASSWGREDYYEQYF
TRBJ1-3	TRBV2	NA	once	TGTGCCACCACCGTAAACTCTGGAAACACCATATATTTT	CATTVNSGNTIYF
TRBJ2-7	TRBV6-5	NA	few	TGTGCCAGCAGTTACTCAGGCGGGGCAGCCTACGAGCAGTACTTC	CASSYSGGAAYEQYF
TRBJ2-5	TRBV6-5	NA	NA	TGTGCCAGCAGTTACTCGGGAGCCGGAGAGACCCAGTACTTC	CASSYSGAGETQYF
TRBJ2-7	TRBV6-5	NA	few	TGTGCCAGCAGCTCCCCAGCCTACGAGCAGTACTTC	CASSSPAYEQYF
TRBJ2-2	TRBV4-2	TRBD2	few	TGTGCCAGCAACCCAGCGGGGAGCTTCACCGGGGAGCTGTTTTTT	CASNPAGSFTGELFF
TRBJ2-2	TRBV6-1	NA	once	TGTGCCAGCAGTGATGATCTCGGGGAGCTGTTTTTT	CASSDDLGELFF
TRBJ1-2	TRBV2	TRBD1	NA	TGTGCCAGCAGTGAACGGGACAGAACTCTCACTAACTATGGCTACACCTTC	CASSERDRTLTNYGYTF
TRBJ2-7	TRBV30	NA	NA	TGTGCCTGGAGTGGGCCACCCGGGATACTCTCCGAGCAGTACTTC	CAWSGPPGILSEQYF
TRBJ2-3	TRBV10-3	TRBD1	NA	TGTGCCATCAGTTGGGACAGGGGGACTTCACGAGATACGCAGTATTTT	CAISWDRGTSRDTQYF
TRBJ1-1	TRBV7-9	TRBD1	NA	TGTGCCAGCAGTAAGACAGGGAGAGCTTTCTTT	CASSKTGRAFF
TRBJ1-5	TRBV12-5	NA	NA	TGTGCTAGTGGTTTCGGGCAGCCCCAGCATTTT	CASGFGQPQHF
TRBJ2-5	TRBV19	TRBD2	NA	TGTGCCAGTAGTATAGACCCCCGGACTAGCGGGGGGCGGGAGACCCAGTACTTC	CASSIDPRTSGGRETQYF
TRBJ2-3	TRBV5-6	NA	NA	TGTGCCAGCGGCAACGGCACAGATACGCAGTATTTT	CASGNGTDTQYF
TRBJ2-3	TRBV25-1	NA	NA	TGTGCCAGCAGTGATTGGGCCGGGCTGCCCTACGTTACGCAGTATTTT	CASSDWAGLPYVTQYF
TRBJ2-1	TRBV2	TRBD2	NA	TGTGCCAGCACTAGCGGGGGGCGCAATGAGCAGTTCTTC	CASTSGGRNEQFF
TRBJ2-5	TRBV29-1	TRBD1	NA	TGCAGCGTTGAAGCCAGGGGGGAGACCCAGTACTTC	CSVEARGETQYF
TRBJ1-5	TRBV30	NA	NA	TGTGCCTGGAGTGTATCGGGGAGCAATCAGCCCCAGCATTTT	CAWSVSGSNQPQHF
TRBJ2-5	TRBV18	NA	NA	TGTGCCAGCTCAACTACTTACGACCCGAGGGAGACCCAGTACTTC	CASSTTYDPRETQYF
TRBJ1-1	TRBV13	NA	many	TGTGCCAGCAGCCCCCCACAGGGAATGAACACTGAAGCTTTCTTT	CASSPPQGMNTEAFF